The present T cell receptor beta chain was sequenced within a study of graft-versus-host responses after intestinal transplantation. A sort after the reaction isolated proliferating CFSE-low CD3+CD4+ and CD3+CD8+ responders. Sequencing was performed with immunoSEQ multiplex PCR; in TCRdb, only in-frame clones are kept and a portion is missing. The table includes 15,000 to 18,000 clones, 33% detected once. The receptor was derived from a human patient who received an intestinal transplant. This material consisted of alloreactive CD4+ T cells from a mixed lymphocyte reaction culture, taken before intestinal transplant. Subset: CFSE-low proliferating T cells sorted from roughly 6-day pre-transplant mixed lymphocyte reaction (GvH or HvG direction).

The CDR3 DNA follows: TGTGCCAGCAGTTTACGACAGGGGGCTGGGTCACCCCTCCACTTT. Its protein product is CASSLRQGAGSPLHF. The chain joins TRBV5-4 to TRBJ1-6; 10 positions match TRBD1. The V gene's germline CDR1 is SGHNT and CDR2 YYREEE (reference sequence). After removal of 5 bases from V and 10 bases from J, the junction contained 9 bases not matched to a gene. CDR3 length: 15 amino acids.